This T cell receptor (beta chain) was captured by sequencing in a study of blood T cells in healthy people across ages. To note about this clonotype: Its antigen remains unidentified.

The donors, aged roughly 6 to 100, were healthy Caucasians from Russia. Researchers collected ten milliliters of peripheral blood from every single donor. With a J-beta primer mix and a sample-barcoded 5' primer, a second PCR ran about 6 to 11 cycles. Using its own MiXCR run on the 5' RACE reads, TCRdb lists one record per CDR3 protein. The data show about 1.5 million distinct CDR3 sequences, approximately 43% seen once. General study results and limits: Estimated diversity that came from one million T cells was considered an underestimate. Naive T cell percentage by flow cytometry tracked strongly with beta diversity.

With 1 base removed from V and 4 bases from J, the gap between germline ends came to 12 bases. The CDR3 length is 15 residues. Germline values: CDR1 SGHKS, CDR2 YYEKEE (reference sequence). The material sequenced was blood. The receptor comes from a woman younger than 30 in good health. The chain carries TRBV5-5 and TRBJ2-1, with D perhaps matching TRBD2 (6 bases). The CDR3 spells CASSLSAGTYNEQFF. CDR3 DNA: TGTGCCAGCAGCTTGTCAGCGGGCACTTACAATGAGCAGTTCTTC.